This record concerns one TCR beta chain sequence. Its target is not known. The data originate from a study of cytomegalovirus exposure and HLA in healthy donors. Background on the study: Early on, a data release was issued that held tens of millions of unique TCRs from HLA-typed donors.

Germline loops: CDR1 GTSNPN, CDR2 SVGIG (reference sequence). The CDR3 extends over 14 amino acids. V was trimmed by 1 base and J by 7 bases, leaving 13 bases between them. Study-wide points: As a later analysis showed, a missense DCLRE1C variant was linked to trimming of TCR beta V- and J-genes. Cytomegalovirus-associated status was assigned to 164 TCR beta chains. Productive status was seen about 90% or about 30% of the time for most TCR beta V segments in an earlier analysis.

Primers: 60 Vbeta forward and 13 Jbeta reverse. Data came from immunoSEQ multiplex PCR; TCRdb stores just in-frame clones and leaves some out. Its clone listing holds 75,000 to 95,000 clones. The V and J genes are TRBV30 and TRBJ1-4, with D possibly matching TRBD1 (6 bases). The TCR comes from a woman in her fifties or sixties in good health and CMV-seronegative. Sequenced sample: PBMCs. For the CDR3, the DNA is TGTGCCTGGAGTGCCAGGGGAGCGGCTGAAAAACTGTTTTTT. This encodes CAWSARGAAEKLFF.